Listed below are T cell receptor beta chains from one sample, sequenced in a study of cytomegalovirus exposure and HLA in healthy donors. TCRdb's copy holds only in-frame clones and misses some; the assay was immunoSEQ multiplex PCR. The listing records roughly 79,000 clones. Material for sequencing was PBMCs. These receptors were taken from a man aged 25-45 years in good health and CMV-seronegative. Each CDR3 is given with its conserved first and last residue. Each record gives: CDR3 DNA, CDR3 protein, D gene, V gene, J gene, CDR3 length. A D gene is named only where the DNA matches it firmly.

TGTGCCAGACCCAAGAGGGAGAACACTGAAGCTTTCTTT	CARPKRENTEAFF	.	TRBV2	TRBJ1-1	13
TGTGCCAGCTCACCTCGGGGACTCCAGAATGAGCAGTTCTTC	CASSPRGLQNEQFF	.	TRBV18	TRBJ2-1	14
TGTGCCAGCAGCTCAGGGGGACTAGCGGGATACAATGAGCAGTTCTTC	CASSSGGLAGYNEQFF	TRBD2	TRBV7-9	TRBJ2-1	16
TGTGCCAGTAACACCCCTGGGGGCCTCTCTGGGGCCAACGTCCTGACTTTC	CASNTPGGLSGANVLTF	.	TRBV19	TRBJ2-6	17
TGTGCCAGCAGCACCGGGGGGGACCAGCCCCAGCATTTT	CASSTGGDQPQHF	.	TRBV11-2	TRBJ1-5	13
TGTGCCAGCAGCTTCCTCAGGTCCTCCTTTGAGCAGTACTTC	CASSFLRSSFEQYF	.	TRBV11-1	TRBJ2-7	14
TGTGCCAGCAGCTTATCTCCTAACTATGGCTACACCTTC	CASSLSPNYGYTF	.	TRBV7-3	TRBJ1-2	13
TGTGCCAGCAGTTCCGACTTGACAGGGTACGAGCAGTACTTC	CASSSDLTGYEQYF	TRBD1	TRBV28	TRBJ2-7	14
TGTGCCAGCAGCTACCGGACAGGGACCACCGGGGAGCTGTTTTTT	CASSYRTGTTGELFF	TRBD1	TRBV11-2	TRBJ2-2	15
TGTGCCAGCAGTGATAAGATCCTCCGGGAGACCCAGTACTTC	CASSDKILRETQYF	.	TRBV6-5	TRBJ2-5	14
TGTGCCAGTAGTATAGAATCGGGGGTGAACACTGAAGCTTTCTTT	CASSIESGVNTEAFF	.	TRBV19	TRBJ1-1	15
TGTGCCAGCAGTTCCGGGACTCTGGGTGAAGCTTTCTTT	CASSSGTLGEAFF	.	TRBV28	TRBJ1-1	13
TGTGCCAGCAGCGTAGCGTTCCACAATGAGCAGTTCTTC	CASSVAFHNEQFF	.	TRBV9	TRBJ2-1	13
TGTGCCAGTAGTGGACCGACAGGGATCCGCTATCAGCCCCAGCATTTT	CASSGPTGIRYQPQHF	TRBD1	TRBV19	TRBJ1-5	16
TGTGCCAGCAGCTCCAGGGGAACCTTCTATGAGCAGTTCTTC	CASSSRGTFYEQFF	.	TRBV5-4	TRBJ2-1	14
TGTGCCAGCAAACAAAGCGGGAGCTCCTACAATGAGCAGTTCTTC	CASKQSGSSYNEQFF	TRBD2	TRBV7-2	TRBJ2-1	15
TGCGCCAGCAGCCGGACGGGGGGAGATGGCTACACCTTC	CASSRTGGDGYTF	.	TRBV4-1	TRBJ1-2	13
TGTGCTAGCAGCTTAGACTCCGGGACCCAGTACTTC	CASSLDSGTQYF	.	TRBV7-7	TRBJ2-5	12
TGTGCCAGCAGCCGGGAGGGTAGATCTAGCGCCGAGCAGTACTTC	CASSREGRSSAEQYF	TRBD2	TRBV2	TRBJ2-7	15
TGCGCCAGCAGGCTCGGACTAGCGGGAGCAGTTGAGCAGTTCTTC	CASRLGLAGAVEQFF	TRBD2	TRBV5-1	TRBJ2-1	15